These 30 T cell receptor beta chains came from one sample sequenced in a study of cytomegalovirus exposure and HLA in healthy donors. This table comes from immunoSEQ multiplex PCR, and its TCRdb copy is limited to in-frame clones, with some not included. The sample lists 250,000 to 400,000 clones, 87% occurring once. The source material was PBMCs. These receptors were collected from a woman aged 25 to 39 in good health and CMV-seropositive.

The rearrangement joins TRBV12-5 to TRBJ2-7; D may be TRBD2 (6 bases). Trimming took off 1 base at V and 6 bases at J, with 13 bases between the two ends. The CDR3 is 14 residues long. Germline values: CDR1 LGHNT, CDR2 FRNRAP. The CDR3 reads CASGLGEGEAEQYF. The DNA for the CDR3 is TGTGCTAGTGGTTTGGGTGAAGGGGAGGCCGAGCAGTACTTC.

V is TRBV9 and J is TRBJ2-5; D ambiguous. Trimming removed 0 bases from V and 5 bases from J, with 2 bases in between. Germline V CDR1 and CDR2: SGDLS, YYNGEE. The CDR3 is 11 amino acids. CDR3 coding DNA: TGTGCCAGCAGCGTAGCCGAGACCCAGTACTTC. As protein: CASSVAETQYF.

CDR3 in DNA: TGTGCCTGTGTACAGTCGCCCTATGGCTACACCTTC. It codes for CACVQSPYGYTF. This chain uses TRBV30 with TRBJ1-2; no clear D. The V end was cut by 6 bases, the J end by 4 bases, with 12 bases between. Germline V CDR1 and CDR2: GTSNPN, SVGIG (reference sequence). The CDR3 length is 12 residues.

In this sample, this clone turned up a few times. The V call is TRBV9, the J call TRBJ1-5, with D possibly matching TRBD1 (5 bases). This CDR3 spans 15 amino acids. The germline V and J ends were trimmed by 4 bases and 2 bases, with 13 bases remaining between them. CDR1 and CDR2 from the germline V gene are SGDLS and YYNGEE. The CDR3 loop is CASSPAGGGNQPQHF. The DNA for the CDR3 is TGTGCCAGCAGCCCAGCGGGGGGGGGCAATCAGCCCCAGCATTTT.

The gene calls are TRBV28 and TRBJ1-2; D perhaps matches TRBD1 (6 bases). The CDR3 is made up of 15 amino acids. Trimming pared 1 base from V and 2 bases from J, leaving 11 bases between. Germline V gene lookup returns CDR1 MDHEN and CDR2 SYDVKM. CDR3: CASSLFWGQNYGYTF. The CDR3 DNA reads as TGTGCCAGCAGTTTATTTTGGGGGCAGAACTATGGCTACACCTTC.

The J gene is TRBJ2-1, the V gene TRBV7-3, with 14 bases aligning to TRBD2. The V gene's germline CDR1 is SGHTA and CDR2 FQGTGA. The CDR3 consists of 16 residues. J was trimmed by 3 bases and V by 2 bases; bases with no gene match: 0. CDR3 in DNA: TGTGCCAGCAGCTTAGGACTAGCGGGAGGCTACAATGAGCAGTTCTTC. It yields the protein CASSLGLAGGYNEQFF. Together with reference TRBV7-3 and TRBJ2-1, the CDR3 gives the full variable domain: GAGVSQTPSNKVTEKGKYVELRCDPISGHTALYWYRQSLGQGPEFLIYFQGTGAADDSGLPNDRFFAVRPEGSVSTLKIQRTERGDSAVYLCASSLGLAGGYNEQFFGPGTRLTVL.

This chain connects TRBV30 to TRBJ1-1; 7 bases line up with TRBD1. CDR1 GTSNPN and CDR2 SVGIG come from the germline V gene (reference sequence). The CDR3 length is 15 residues. J was trimmed by 3 bases and V by 4 bases; bases with no gene match: 11. CDR3 loop: CAWNRDQGGDTEAFF. Here the CDR3 DNA reads TGTGCCTGGAACAGGGACCAGGGGGGGGACACTGAAGCTTTCTTT.

With regard to this clone: The same CDR3 also results from other DNA sequences found in this sample. V is TRBV27 and J is TRBJ2-1; D uncertain. There are 14 residues in the CDR3. V was pared by 0 bases and J by 3 bases, with 6 bases between. Germline CDR1 reads MNHEY; CDR2 reads SMNVEV (reference sequence). The CDR3 coding sequence is TGTGCCAGCAGTTTATCGGGCAGCTACAATGAGCAGTTCTTC. Translation: CASSLSGSYNEQFF.

The J gene is TRBJ2-3, the V gene TRBV15, with 8 bases that match TRBD1. V dropped 5 bases and J dropped 5; count of bases not matched to a gene: 12. This CDR3 is built from 16 residues. Germline CDR1 is LNHNV and CDR2 is YYDKDF (reference sequence). CDR3 protein: CATSSTQGARVDTQYF. CDR3 DNA: TGTGCCACCAGCTCAACCCAGGGGGCGCGGGTAGATACGCAGTATTTT. Combining the CDR3 with reference TRBV15 and TRBJ2-3 gives the whole variable domain DAMVIQNPRYQVTQFGKPVTLSCSQTLNHNVMYWYQQKSSQAPKLLFHYYDKDFNNEADTPDNFQSRRPNTSFCFLDIRSPGLGDTAMYLCATSSTQGARVDTQYFGPGTRLTVL.

The CDR3 reads CASSFLGPDFLLFF. Written as DNA, the CDR3 is TGTGCCAGCAGCTTTTTGGGCCCAGACTTTCTATTGTTTTTT. The chain recombines TRBV5-6 with TRBJ1-4; no firm D call. V lost 2 bases, J lost 15 bases, and 20 bases lay in between. The CDR3 spans 14 residues. In germline, CDR1 is SGHDT, CDR2 YYEEEE.

This clone turned up a few times. V gene TRBV9 combines with J gene TRBJ2-5, with 9 positions matching TRBD2. Per germline, CDR1 SGDLS and CDR2 YYNGEE. The CDR3 extends over 16 amino acids. Unmatched junction bases numbered 9, after V lost 1 base and J lost 5 bases. The CDR3 sequence is CASSVMAGGLRETQYF. CDR3 nucleotide sequence: TGTGCCAGCAGCGTAATGGCGGGGGGGCTTCGGGAGACCCAGTACTTC.

A few counts support this clone. J is TRBJ2-6 and V is TRBV29-1; TRBD2 matches 9 bases. This CDR3 has 17 amino acids. The germline V gene has CDR1 SQVTM and CDR2 ANQGSEA. The V and J ends lost 5 bases and 0 bases, in that order; junction bases with no gene match: 8. CDR3 region: CSVRSGGTSSGANVLTF. The CDR3 bases are TGCAGCGTTCGGAGCGGGGGGACTTCCTCTGGGGCCAACGTCCTGACTTTC.

The rearrangement links TRBV7-6 to TRBJ2-3, with no clear D. The CDR3 is made up of 15 amino acids. CDR1 and CDR2 (germline): SGHVS, FNYEAQ. The V end was cut by 2 bases, the J end by 0 bases, with 9 bases between. The CDR3 sequence is CASSLFQTSTDTQYF. The CDR3 DNA reads TGTGCCAGCAGCTTATTTCAGACTAGCACAGATACGCAGTATTTT.

The chain carries TRBV11-3 and TRBJ2-7; possibly TRBD1 for D (5 bases). This CDR3 has 15 residues. Germline CDR1 is SGHNT and CDR2 is YENEEA. V lost 5 bases, J lost 5 bases, and 19 bases lay in between. The CDR3 coding sequence is TGTGCCAGCAGCCAAGGGGCTAGTCCTGTCCACGAGCAGTACTTC. The encoded protein is CASSQGASPVHEQYF.

CDR3 DNA sequence: TGTGCCAGCACCTGGGCAGGGACGGGCGAGCAGTACTTC. This sequence encodes CASTWAGTGEQYF. This sequence joins TRBV28 and TRBJ2-7; tentatively, D is TRBD1 or TRBD2 (5 bases each). V lost 7 bases and J lost 6, with 16 bases in between. The germline CDR1 and CDR2 sequences are MDHEN and SYDVKM. CDR3 length: 13 residues.

The rearrangement uses TRBV4-2 and TRBJ2-1; 15 bases line up with TRBD2. Germline trimming cut 3 bases from V and 1 base from J; bases unmatched to any gene: 10. Germline loops: CDR1 LGHNA, CDR2 YNFKEQ. The CDR3 spans 20 residues. The DNA for the CDR3 is TGTGCCAGCAGCCACTACGGACTAGCGGGGGGGCCCTGGTCCTACAATGAGCAGTTCTTC. This encodes CASSHYGLAGGPWSYNEQFF.

The chain links TRBV30 to TRBJ2-5, with a tentative D call TRBD2 (5 bases). V lost 4 bases and J lost 2, with 8 bases in between. Germline CDR1 is GTSNPN and CDR2 is SVGIG (reference sequence). The CDR3 spans 12 residues. CDR3 amino acids: CAWNRGQETQYF. Here the CDR3 DNA reads TGTGCCTGGAATCGGGGACAAGAGACCCAGTACTTC.

V usage is TRBV29-1 and J usage is TRBJ1-5; no definite D call. Deletions cut 4 bases from V and 3 bases from J, with 10 bases between. The CDR3 totals 13 residues. Germline V gene data show CDR1 as SQVTM and CDR2 as ANQGSEA. The CDR3 loop reads CSVASGNNQPQHF. Here the CDR3 DNA reads TGCAGCGTTGCGTCAGGCAACAATCAGCCCCAGCATTTT.

The V call is TRBV9, the J call TRBJ2-5; the D gene is possibly TRBD2 (5 bases). The ends were cut back, 0 bases at V and 5 bases at J, with 11 bases in the middle. The germline V gene has CDR1 SGDLS and CDR2 YYNGEE. The CDR3 totals 14 residues. The CDR3, as DNA: TGTGCCAGCAGCGTAGCGCTAGCTCGGGAGACCCAGTACTTC. Amino acids: CASSVALARETQYF.

The CDR3 region has the DNA TGTGCCAGCAGTTATTTGGACAGGGGTATTGATCAGCCCCAGCATTTT. Encoded protein: CASSYLDRGIDQPQHF. The chain combines TRBV6-6 with TRBJ1-5, with TRBD1 matching 9 bases. V shed 3 bases and J 5 bases; nucleotides not matched to a gene: 8. The CDR3 contains 16 residues. Looked up from germline, CDR1 is MNHNY and CDR2 is SVGAGI (reference sequence).

This clone came up once. For the CDR3, the DNA is TGTGCCAGCAGTTTATGGGGCACTAGCGGGGGGGGATACGAGCAGTACTTC. The encoded protein is CASSLWGTSGGGYEQYF. The gene calls are TRBV28 and TRBJ2-7; 13 bases are shared with TRBD2. The germline V gene has CDR1 MDHEN and CDR2 SYDVKM. V shed 0 bases and J 4 bases; nucleotides not matched to a gene: 6. This CDR3 comprises 17 residues.

This chain uses TRBV5-1 with TRBJ1-6; D not resolved. The CDR3 extends over 15 amino acids. V was trimmed by 0 bases and J by 6 bases, leaving 10 bases between them. Germline CDR1 SGHRS, CDR2 YFSETQ. Written as DNA, the CDR3 is TGCGCCAGCAGCTTGGGGTTCAGTACTAATTCACCCCTCCACTTT. Encoded protein: CASSLGFSTNSPLHF.

The rearrangement uses TRBV14 and TRBJ2-3, with a tentative D call TRBD1 (5 bases). The CDR3 covers 16 residues. Germline values: CDR1 SGHDN, CDR2 FVKESK. Trimming cost V 0 bases and J 5 bases, with 15 bases left between them. The CDR3 DNA follows: TGTGCCAGCAGCCAAGACCGGCGAAGGGGTCGAGATACGCAGTATTTT. The encoded protein is CASSQDRRRGRDTQYF.

V usage is TRBV28 and J usage is TRBJ1-5; D not resolved. The CDR3 consists of 14 residues. CDR1 and CDR2 (germline): MDHEN, SYDVKM. The germline V and J ends were trimmed by 10 bases and 2 bases, with 15 bases remaining between them. The CDR3: CATRDGGGNQPQHF. DNA of the CDR3: TGTGCCACCCGAGACGGAGGTGGCAATCAGCCCCAGCATTTT.

The V call is TRBV7-6, the J call TRBJ2-3; D not resolved. This CDR3 has 15 amino acids. V was clipped by 3 bases and J by 0 bases, with 10 bases between them. Per germline, CDR1 SGHVS and CDR2 FNYEAQ. CDR3 nucleotides: TGTGCCAGCAGCTTTGGCGTTTCTAGCACAGATACGCAGTATTTT. This gives the protein CASSFGVSSTDTQYF.

The rearrangement uses TRBV27 and TRBJ2-1, with unresolved D. CDR1 is MNHEY, CDR2 SMNVEV, per germline (reference sequence). The CDR3 is 13 amino acids. Trimming cost V 1 base and J 4 bases, with 5 bases left between them. CDR3 sequence: CASSLWLYNEQFF. The CDR3 region has the DNA TGTGCCAGCAGTTTATGGCTTTACAATGAGCAGTTCTTC.

This clone has only a few counts. The chain recombines TRBV19 with TRBJ2-7, with 8 bases lining up with TRBD2. This CDR3 comprises 12 residues. J lost 4 bases, V lost 7 bases, and 3 bases had no gene match. Germline CDR1 and CDR2: LNHDA and SQIVND (reference sequence). The CDR3, as DNA: TGTGCCAGTAACGAGCGGGAGTACGAGCAGTACTTC. This encodes CASNEREYEQYF.

The chain joins TRBV27 to TRBJ2-5, with TRBD2 matching over 8 bases. The junction had 8 bases not matched to a gene; V was cut back by 3 bases and J by 2 bases. CDR1 and CDR2 from the germline V gene are MNHEY and SMNVEV (reference sequence). The CDR3 runs 16 residues. In DNA form, the CDR3 reads TGTGCCAGCAGTTTTTCGACGGGGGGGAGACAAGAGACCCAGTACTTC. Encoded protein: CASSFSTGGRQETQYF.

This rearrangement joins TRBV6-1 to TRBJ2-7, with D unclear. Germline CDR1 MNHNS, CDR2 SASEGT. V lost 5 bases, J lost 1 base, and 3 bases lay in between. This CDR3 region has 11 residues. The CDR3 loop is CASSPSYEQYF. CDR3 sequence (DNA): TGTGCCAGCAGTCCGTCCTACGAGCAGTACTTC.

The J gene is TRBJ1-2, the V gene TRBV5-1, with 7 bases that match TRBD1. Germline values: CDR1 SGHRS, CDR2 YFSETQ. Trimming cost V 4 bases and J 7 bases; bases outside gene matches: 10. The CDR3 is 14 amino acids. The CDR3 nucleotides read TGCGCCAGCAGCCCTGCCTCGACAGGGACTGGCTACACCTTC. Translation gives CASSPASTGTGYTF. Combining the CDR3 with reference TRBV5-1 and TRBJ1-2 gives the whole variable domain KAGVTQTPRYLIKTRGQQVTLSCSPISGHRSVSWYQQTPGQGLQFLFEYFSETQRNKGNFPGRFSGRQFSNSRSEMNVSTLELGDSALYLCASSPASTGTGYTFGSGTRLTVV.